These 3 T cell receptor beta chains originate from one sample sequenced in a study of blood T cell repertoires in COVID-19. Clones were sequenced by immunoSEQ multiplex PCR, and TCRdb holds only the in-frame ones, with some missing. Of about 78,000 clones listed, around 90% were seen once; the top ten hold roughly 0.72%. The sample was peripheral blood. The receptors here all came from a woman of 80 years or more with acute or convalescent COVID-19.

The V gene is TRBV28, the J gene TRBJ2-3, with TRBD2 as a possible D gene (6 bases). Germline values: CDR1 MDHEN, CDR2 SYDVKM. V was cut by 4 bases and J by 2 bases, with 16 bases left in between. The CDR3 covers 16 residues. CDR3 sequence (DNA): TGTGCCAGCAGTTACCCGACTAGTATATCCACAGATACGCAGTATTTT. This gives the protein CASSYPTSISTDTQYF.

CDR3 bases: TGTGCCAGCAGTAAATGGGGGGATGGCTACACCTTC. It yields the protein CASSKWGDGYTF. V usage is TRBV27 and J usage is TRBJ1-2; tentative D call: TRBD1 (5 bases). The V end was cut by 5 bases, the J end by 6 bases, with 10 bases between. The CDR3 loop spans 12 amino acids. Germline CDR1 MNHEY, CDR2 SMNVEV (reference sequence).

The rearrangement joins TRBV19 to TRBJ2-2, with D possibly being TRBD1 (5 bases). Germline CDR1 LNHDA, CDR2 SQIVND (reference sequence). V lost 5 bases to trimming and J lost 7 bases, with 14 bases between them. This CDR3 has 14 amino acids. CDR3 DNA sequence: TGTGCCAGTAGTGAGGACAATAGAGTCGGGGAGCTGTTTTTT. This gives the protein CASSEDNRVGELFF.